The 20 T cell receptor beta chains below all came from one sample that was sequenced in a study of cytomegalovirus exposure and HLA in healthy donors. Use of 60 Vbeta and 13 Jbeta primers characterized the PCR. Some clones are missing from TCRdb's copy, which holds only in-frame ones; the method was immunoSEQ multiplex PCR. The table shows around 100,000 clones, with about 70% occurring only once. Sequenced sample: PBMCs. The receptor set was obtained from a man aged 45-65 years in good health and CMV-seropositive.

The chain couples TRBV10-3 to TRBJ2-1, with 7 positions matching TRBD2. Germline V gives CDR1 ENHRY, CDR2 SYGVKD. V lost 5 bases and J lost 12; bases outside the gene matches: 16. The CDR3 loop spans 15 amino acids. The CDR3 DNA reads TGTGCCATCAGTCTAACTAGCGCTCTATCAGACGGGCAGTTCTTC. It translates to CAISLTSALSDGQFF.

J is TRBJ2-7 and V is TRBV5-6, with TRBD1 as a possible D gene (6 bases). The CDR3 sequence is 16 residues long. V was shortened by 0 bases and J by 3 bases, with 16 bases between the two germline ends. Per the germline V gene, CDR1 is SGHDT and CDR2 is YYEEEE. The CDR3 is CASSLAGAQGYYEQYF. CDR3 nucleotide sequence: TGTGCCAGCAGCTTGGCCGGAGCACAGGGATACTACGAGCAGTACTTC.

The chain couples TRBV6-5 to TRBJ2-2; D remains unclear. Deletions cut 6 bases from V and 5 bases from J, with 10 bases between. This CDR3 is 13 amino acids long. Germline CDR1 MNHEY, CDR2 SVGAGI. For the CDR3, the DNA is TGTGCCAGCAGGCTCCGGGTAACCGGGGAGCTGTTTTTT. Protein: CASRLRVTGELFF.

This clone was recorded only once. The CDR3 sequence: CASSLNQGAQYF. The CDR3 DNA reads TGTGCCAGCAGCTTAAATCAAGGAGCCCAGTACTTC. The rearrangement uses TRBV7-2 and TRBJ2-5; D ambiguous. The CDR3 loop spans 12 amino acids. CDR1 SGHTA and CDR2 FQGNSA come from the germline V gene. V was clipped by 2 bases and J by 9 bases, with 10 bases between them.

The chain uses TRBV16 and TRBJ2-5, with a weak D call TRBD1 (6 bases). Trimming took 6 bases from V and 3 from J, leaving 11 bases between them. The CDR3 sequence is 13 residues long. CDR1 and CDR2 from the germline V gene are KGHSY and FQNENV. CDR3 DNA sequence: TGTGCCAGCAGTACGCAGGGGAAAGAGACCCAGTACTTC. Residues: CASSTQGKETQYF.

This rearrangement joins TRBV5-4 to TRBJ2-6; weak D call: TRBD1 (6 bases). V gave up 9 bases and J gave up 4 bases, with 20 bases separating them. Germline V gives CDR1 SGHNT, CDR2 YYREEE (reference sequence). The CDR3 loop spans 16 amino acids. CDR3 nucleotides: TGTGCCACCCAACCCCCAACAGGGAAAGGGGCCAACGTCCTGACTTTC. It yields the protein CATQPPTGKGANVLTF.

The rearrangement uses TRBV4-1 and TRBJ2-3; D is possibly TRBD2 (7 bases). The germline V and J ends were trimmed by 1 base and 3 bases, with 17 bases remaining between them. Germline CDR1 and CDR2: MGHRA and YSYEKL. This CDR3 is 17 amino acids long. For the CDR3, the DNA is TGCGCCAGCAGCCAAGGGGGGGGCAGGGGAGGGACAGATACGCAGTATTTT. Residues: CASSQGGGRGGTDTQYF.

The chain combines TRBV7-2 with TRBJ1-3; D not certain. CDR1 SGHTA and CDR2 FQGNSA come from the germline V gene. The CDR3 extends over 15 amino acids. The V gene lost 1 base and the J gene lost 0 bases, with 7 bases spanning the gap. As DNA, the CDR3 is TGTGCCAGCAGCTTAGTCAGCGTCTCTGGAAACACCATATATTTT. This codes for CASSLVSVSGNTIYF.

The chain employs TRBV20-1 and TRBJ2-5, with 7 bases identical to TRBD2. There are 11 residues in the CDR3. Losses at the gene ends were 8 bases for V and 5 bases for J; bases not matched to a gene: 5. CDR1 is DFQATT, CDR2 SNEGSKA, per germline (reference sequence). The chain's CDR3 is CSPSGVETQYF. For the CDR3, the DNA is TGCAGTCCCAGCGGGGTGGAGACCCAGTACTTC.

The rearrangement joins TRBV15 to TRBJ1-6; 8 positions agree with TRBD1. This CDR3 spans 15 amino acids. The V segment lost 0 bases and the J segment 10 bases; nucleotides outside the gene matches: 5. The germline gives CDR1 LNHNV, CDR2 YYDKDF (reference sequence). CDR3 nucleotide sequence: TGTGCCACCAGCAGAGAAACAGGGGGAAGGTCACCCCTCCACTTT. This translates into CATSRETGGRSPLHF.

The chain carries TRBV4-1 and TRBJ1-3; unclear D gene. CDR1 is MGHRA, CDR2 YSYEKL, per germline. The CDR3 runs 17 residues. The V gene lost 0 bases and the J gene lost 0 bases, with 12 bases spanning the gap. The CDR3 region is CASSQDFGVLSGNTIYF. The CDR3 DNA reads as TGCGCCAGCAGCCAAGATTTTGGAGTTCTCTCTGGAAACACCATATATTTT.

V usage is TRBV6-5 and J usage is TRBJ2-1; 7 bases agree with TRBD1. CDR1 and CDR2 from the germline V gene are MNHEY and SVGAGI. J was trimmed by 7 bases and V by 7 bases; bases with no gene match: 7. CDR3 size: 13 residues. This chain's CDR3 is CASTRQGVNEQFF. CDR3 coding DNA: TGTGCCAGCACCAGACAGGGCGTGAATGAGCAGTTCTTC.

The chain recombines TRBV6-1 with TRBJ1-4; D is possibly TRBD1 (6 bases). The CDR3 loop spans 13 amino acids. Germline V gene lookup returns CDR1 MNHNS and CDR2 SASEGT. The ends were cut back, 6 bases at V and 4 bases at J, with 9 bases in the middle. CDR3 loop: CASRRTVNEKLFF. The CDR3 DNA is TGTGCCAGCAGGAGGACAGTTAATGAAAAACTGTTTTTT.

The chain employs TRBV19 and TRBJ2-1; TRBD1 matches at 7 bases. This CDR3 comprises 12 residues. Germline CDR1 is LNHDA and CDR2 is SQIVND (reference sequence). Losses at the gene ends were 5 bases for V and 8 bases for J; bases not matched to a gene: 3. CDR3 sequence reads: CASSVQGYEQFF. The CDR3 coding sequence is TGTGCCAGTAGTGTACAGGGGTATGAGCAGTTCTTC. Full variable domain (remainder filled in from reference TRBV19 and TRBJ2-1): DGGITQSPKYLFRKEGQNVTLSCEQNLNHDAMYWYRQDPGQGLRLIYYSQIVNDFQKGDIAEGYSVSREKKESFPLTVTSAQKNPTAFYLCASSVQGYEQFFGPGTRLTVL.

The genes are TRBV27 and TRBJ2-1, with D tentatively TRBD2 (5 bases). Trimming removed 6 bases from V and 5 bases from J, with 11 bases in between. Germline lookup yields CDR1 MNHEY and CDR2 SMNVEV (reference sequence). CDR3 length: 13 residues. CDR3 region: CASRIGINNEQFF. In nucleotides, the CDR3 is TGTGCCAGCAGAATCGGGATCAACAATGAGCAGTTCTTC.

The V gene is TRBV5-1, the J gene TRBJ2-3; the match to TRBD2 covers 8 bases. The V and J ends lost 2 bases and 1 base, in that order; junction bases with no gene match: 3. The CDR3 covers 15 residues. Germline lookup yields CDR1 SGHRS and CDR2 YFSETQ. CDR3 coding DNA: TGCGCCAGCAGCTTAGCGGGAGTGGGCACAGATACGCAGTATTTT. Its translation: CASSLAGVGTDTQYF. Variable domain in full (rest from reference TRBV5-1 and TRBJ2-3): KAGVTQTPRYLIKTRGQQVTLSCSPISGHRSVSWYQQTPGQGLQFLFEYFSETQRNKGNFPGRFSGRQFSNSRSEMNVSTLELGDSALYLCASSLAGVGTDTQYFGPGTRLTVL.

The chain has TRBV6-4 and TRBJ2-3, with 10 bases matching TRBD2. Germline values: CDR1 MRHNA, CDR2 SNTAGT. Trimming took 6 bases from V and 3 from J; bases not matched to a gene: 0. The CDR3 is made up of 13 amino acids. DNA for the CDR3: TGTGCCAGCAGACTAGCGGGGACAGATACGCAGTATTTT. Translating it yields CASRLAGTDTQYF.

The V and J genes are TRBV5-4 and TRBJ2-7; no clear D. The germline V gene encodes CDR1 SGHNT and CDR2 YYREEE (reference sequence). V shed 1 base and J shed 2 bases, with 13 bases lying between them. This CDR3 is built from 15 residues. The CDR3 DNA reads as TGTGCCAGCAGCTTGAATCCAGGAATGGCCTACGAGCAGTACTTC. Translating it yields CASSLNPGMAYEQYF.

V and J are TRBV19 and TRBJ2-4, with 9 bases fitting TRBD2. This CDR3 comprises 21 residues. In germline, CDR1 is LNHDA, CDR2 SQIVND (reference sequence). Trimming cost V 7 bases and J 1 base; bases outside gene matches: 23. The DNA of the CDR3 is TGTGCCAGTACCCCCCCTCGGGGAGCTAGCGGGGAGTGGTGGGCCAAAAACATTCAGTACTTC. It codes for CASTPPRGASGEWWAKNIQYF.

The chain combines TRBV6-7 with TRBJ1-6, with TRBD1 identical over 7 bases. TRBV6-7 is reported as an ORF; its role is uncertain. This CDR3 comprises 17 residues. V dropped 3 bases and J dropped 4; count of bases not matched to a gene: 9. The DNA for the CDR3 is TGTGCCAGCAGTTATTCCCGGGACAGCCCTTATAATTCACCCCTCCACTTT. Encoded protein: CASSYSRDSPYNSPLHF.